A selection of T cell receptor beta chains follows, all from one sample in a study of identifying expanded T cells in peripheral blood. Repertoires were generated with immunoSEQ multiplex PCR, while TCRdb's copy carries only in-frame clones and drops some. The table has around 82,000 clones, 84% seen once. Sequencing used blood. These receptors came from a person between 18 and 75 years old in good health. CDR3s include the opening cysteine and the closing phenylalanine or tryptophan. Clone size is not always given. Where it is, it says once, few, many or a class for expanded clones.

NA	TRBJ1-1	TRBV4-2	CASTLNTEAFF
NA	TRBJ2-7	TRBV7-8	CASCPSGYEQYF
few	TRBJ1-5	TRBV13	CASSLDRGGNQPQHF
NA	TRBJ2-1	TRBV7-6	CASSLLAGRGGNEQFF
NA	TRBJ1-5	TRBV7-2	CASSLDRGPNQPQHF
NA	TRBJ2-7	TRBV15	CATSRDKTGPSSYEQYF
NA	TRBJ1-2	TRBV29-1	CSVGSRGGYTF
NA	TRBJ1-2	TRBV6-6	CASSYSQGDGYTF
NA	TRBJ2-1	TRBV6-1	CASSDWLLAPRSYSYNEQFF
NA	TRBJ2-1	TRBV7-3	CASSPGLAGAHEQFF
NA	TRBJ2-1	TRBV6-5	CASSYGGLLYNEQFF
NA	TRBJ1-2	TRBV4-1	CASSQGPRGRGKANYGYTF
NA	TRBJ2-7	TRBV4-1	CASSQTSGEREQYF
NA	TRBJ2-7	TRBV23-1	CASSQSSGRPSSYEQYF
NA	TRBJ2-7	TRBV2	CASTRDSAYEQYF
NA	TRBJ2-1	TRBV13	CASSLGGPSSNEQFF
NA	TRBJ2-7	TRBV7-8	CASSFLSAGGPHEQYF
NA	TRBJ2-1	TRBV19	CASNPRGGEQFF
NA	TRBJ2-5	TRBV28	CASSLRAKTQYF
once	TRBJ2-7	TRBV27	CASSRTGGFYEQYF
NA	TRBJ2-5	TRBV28	CASSLRLAGEGETQYF
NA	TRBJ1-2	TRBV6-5	CASSYSRVLGYTF
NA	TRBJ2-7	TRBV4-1	CASSQFDYITYEQYF
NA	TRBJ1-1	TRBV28	CASTGRGNTEAFF
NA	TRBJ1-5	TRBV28	CASSGGQGDVQPQHF
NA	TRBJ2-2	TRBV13	CASSSPGQGTGELFF
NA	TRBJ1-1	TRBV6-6	CASSYFYENTEAFF
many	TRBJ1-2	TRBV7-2	CASSLPGGWGYTF
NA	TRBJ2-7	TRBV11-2	CASSLAGLSPYEQYF
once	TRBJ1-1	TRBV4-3	CASSQEFGWGEAFF
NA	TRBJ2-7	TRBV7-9	CASSPGTSGRKGPYEQYF
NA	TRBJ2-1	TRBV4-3	CASSQAFASDYNEQFF
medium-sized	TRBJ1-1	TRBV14	CASSFSLTEAFF
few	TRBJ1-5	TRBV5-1	CASSLGTGGKEPQHF
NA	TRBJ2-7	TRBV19	CATAGTASYEQYF
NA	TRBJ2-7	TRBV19	CASSIDGGPTSGRNEQYF
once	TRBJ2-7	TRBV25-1	CASSAHRTGGDYEQYF
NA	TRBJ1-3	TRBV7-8	CASSPEFGNTIYF